This TCR beta chain stems from a study of chemoradiotherapy in HPV16-positive cancers. Study-level background: Two HPV16-positive patients' cells yielded candidate HPV-specific clones and common motifs.

V was clipped by 0 bases and J by 9 bases; unmatched bases: 6. The germline V gene has CDR1 SGHNT and CDR2 YYREEE (reference sequence). This CDR3 comprises 15 residues. A remark on this clone: The antigen remains undetermined.

The data were produced by immunoSEQ multiplex PCR, yet TCRdb's version contains in-frame clones alone and is incomplete. The sample carries about 4,000 clones, roughly 74% recorded once. The study, taken as a whole, reports: For HPV16-positive patients, expanding HPV-responsive T cells associated with longer recurrence-free survival.

The specimen was collected from a patient who underwent chemoradiotherapy. The TCR originated in a human donor with HPV-associated anogenital cancer. This chain joins TRBV5-4 and TRBJ1-6; 7 positions match TRBD1. The CDR3 sequence: CASSLGGTDGSPLHF. The CDR3 nucleotides are TGTGCCAGCAGCTTGGGAGGGACAGATGGTTCACCCCTCCACTTT. Looking up the rest from reference TRBV5-4 and TRBJ1-6 gives the full variable domain: ETGVTQSPTHLIKTRGQQVTLRCSSQSGHNTVSWYQQALGQGPQFIFQYYREEENGRGNFPPRFSGLQFPNYSSELNVNALELDDSALYLCASSLGGTDGSPLHFGNGTRLTVT.